The clone carrying this T cell receptor beta chain came up many times. Its target is unknown. The sample comes from a study of identical twins. The CDR3 extends over 15 amino acids. Germline values: CDR1 SGHNT, CDR2 YYREEE (reference sequence). The V end lost 4 bases, the J end lost 8 bases, and 19 bases lay between the germline ends. Study outcomes and limitations: Among beta out-of-frame sequences, excess sharing between twins appeared weaker. Monozygotic twins shared more out-of-frame TCR alpha than recombination models predicted. Invariant MAIT and iNKT cells could partly confound zero-insertion analyses.

Each CDR3 protein gets one entry after TCRdb re-called the 5' RACE reads with MiXCR. The sample includes hundreds of thousands of distinct CDR3 sequences, 9% to 15% seen only once; the top ten take about 1.5%. These data also formed part of another study, on yellow fever vaccine responses in identical twins.

The TCR sequence derives from a woman aged 18-29 years in good health. Sequenced input: PBMCs. The chain combines TRBV5-4 with TRBJ2-4; tentatively, D is TRBD1 or TRBD2 (6 bases each). The CDR3 sequence is CASSHFTGGRDIQYF. CDR3 DNA: TGTGCCAGCAGCCACTTCACCGGGGGCAGGGACATTCAGTACTTC.